Following are 32 T cell receptor beta chains from one sample sequenced in a study of CD4+ T cells in melanoma (dated by TCRdb to between 2022 and 2023). The library was prepared using the immunoSEQ multiplex PCR assay. The clones in this table, taken by TCRdb from immuneACCESS, are in-frame only. Not every clone is retained; where verified, under half of the shortfall comes from an unresolved V gene, and the cause of the rest is unknown. The sample table lists 5,500 to 6,500 clones, about 70% of them with a count of one. Around 25% of the sample goes to the ten largest clones. The sample taken for sequencing was cells from a culture (not recorded whether cultured in vitro). The receptors derive from a human donor with melanoma.

The chain has TRBV6-2 or TRBV6-3 and TRBJ2-6; no definite D call. The germline V and J ends were trimmed by 6 bases and 4 bases, with 13 bases remaining between them. This CDR3 is built from 15 residues. Germline V CDR1 and CDR2: MNHEY, SVGEGT. CDR3 DNA sequence: TGTGCCAGCAGCCGTGACTTGGGGGGGGCCAACGTCCTGACTTTC. Its translation is CASSRDLGGANVLTF.

CDR3 amino acids: CASSLSPSGAVQETQYF. In DNA, the CDR3 is TGTGCCAGCAGCTTATCTCCGTCGGGGGCCGTACAAGAGACCCAGTACTTC. This chain connects TRBV7-6 to TRBJ2-5; D tentatively reads TRBD1 or TRBD2 (6 bases each). The V and J ends lost 2 bases and 2 bases respectively, with 18 bases between them. Germline lookup yields CDR1 SGHVS and CDR2 FNYEAQ. This CDR3 is built from 17 residues.

This clone was observed a single time. The V and J genes are TRBV7-3 and TRBJ2-7; 9 bases map to TRBD1. J gave up 5 bases and V 2 bases, and 7 bases lay outside the gene matches. Germline V lookup: CDR1 SGHTA, CDR2 FQGTGA. This CDR3 region has 15 residues. The CDR3 DNA follows: TGTGCCAGCAGCTTAGAGGGACAGGGTCGCGACGAGCAGTACTTC. Translating it yields CASSLEGQGRDEQYF.

The genes are TRBV7-6 and TRBJ1-6; D unclear. CDR3 length: 15 residues. V lost 3 bases and J 6 bases, leaving 12 bases between the germline ends. CDR1 is SGHVS and CDR2 is FNYEAQ in the germline V gene. The CDR3 region has the DNA TGTGCCAGCAGCTTGAACCGGGCCACTAATTCACCCCTCCACTTT. Translating it yields CASSLNRATNSPLHF.

V gene TRBV14 combines with J gene TRBJ2-7; 7 bases map to TRBD1. The J segment lost 3 bases and the V segment lost 3 bases, leaving 2 bases of the junction unmatched. This CDR3 is 13 amino acids long. Germline V gene data show CDR1 as SGHDN and CDR2 as FVKESK. The CDR3 nucleotides are TGTGCCAGCAGCCAGAGGGGGCTCTACGAGCAGTACTTC. Protein: CASSQRGLYEQYF.

V is TRBV6-2 or TRBV6-3 and J is TRBJ2-1; D not resolved. Germline lookup yields CDR1 MNHEY and CDR2 SVGEGT. V gave up 2 bases and J gave up 4 bases, with 12 bases separating them. CDR3 size: 15 residues. CDR3 DNA sequence: TGTGCCAGCAGTTACGACGGGCAGTGGTACAATGAGCAGTTCTTC. It translates to CASSYDGQWYNEQFF.

The chain is built from TRBV19 and TRBJ1-1, with no clear D. V was clipped by 7 bases and J by 5 bases, with 14 bases between them. This CDR3 is built from 13 residues. Germline V CDR1 and CDR2: LNHDA, SQIVND (reference sequence). DNA for the CDR3: TGTGCCAGTATCGCCTACACGCGGACTGAAGCTTTCTTT. Its protein is CASIAYTRTEAFF.

The chain uses TRBV11-2 and TRBJ2-3; possible D gene TRBD2, 6 bases. CDR1 and CDR2 (germline): SGHAT, FQNNGV. This CDR3 spans 17 amino acids. Trimming stripped 2 bases from V and 0 bases from J, with 15 bases between. The CDR3 DNA reads as TGTGCCAGCAGCTTATCCAACGCGGGGTCTAGCACAGATACGCAGTATTTT. As protein: CASSLSNAGSSTDTQYF.

The chain recombines TRBV6-5 with TRBJ1-1; D is unresolved. The CDR3 has 14 amino acids. Trimming took 2 bases from V and 0 from J, leaving 7 bases between them. Germline-derived CDR1 and CDR2 are MNHEY and SVGAGI. CDR3 sequence (DNA): TGTGCCAGCAGTTACGCCAGGATGAACACTGAAGCTTTCTTT. Amino acids: CASSYARMNTEAFF.

The V and J genes are TRBV4-1 and TRBJ1-4, with 10 positions matching TRBD1. This CDR3 contains 16 residues. Germline V CDR1 and CDR2: MGHRA, YSYEKL. V was pared by 1 base and J by 8 bases, with 7 bases of the junction left unmatched. The CDR3 is CASSQARQGAGEKLFF. In nucleotides, the CDR3 is TGCGCCAGCAGCCAAGCGCGACAGGGGGCTGGGGAAAAACTGTTTTTT.

V gene TRBV6-4 combines with J gene TRBJ2-7; D is ambiguous. Germline values: CDR1 MRHNA, CDR2 SNTAGT. V gave up 2 bases and J gave up 6 bases, with 2 bases separating them. The CDR3 sequence is 10 residues long. The CDR3 nucleotides are TGTGCCAGCAGTGACCCCGAGCAGTACTTC. It translates to CASSDPEQYF.

The rearrangement links TRBV5-1 to TRBJ2-3; the D gene is possibly TRBD2 (7 bases). The CDR3 is 14 residues long. In germline, CDR1 is SGHRS, CDR2 YFSETQ. The V and J ends lost 7 bases and 4 bases respectively, with 16 bases between them. The CDR3 here is CASDRGAPPDTQYF. CDR3 nucleotides: TGCGCCAGCGACCGGGGGGCCCCCCCAGATACGCAGTATTTT.

The rearrangement joins TRBV7-8 to TRBJ2-1; D not resolved. Trimming shortened V by 1 base and J by 3 bases, and 19 bases separated the two germline ends. The length of the CDR3 is 18 residues. Germline values: CDR1 SGHVS, CDR2 FQNEAQ. Written as DNA, the CDR3 is TGTGCCAGCAGCTTAGTAGGGCCCGGGCGGATCCTCTACAATGAGCAGTTCTTC. This gives the protein CASSLVGPGRILYNEQFF.

The chain uses TRBV5-1 and TRBJ2-3, with 9 positions matching TRBD2. Germline lookup yields CDR1 SGHRS and CDR2 YFSETQ. This CDR3 comprises 16 residues. Trimming cost V 4 bases and J 1 base; bases outside gene matches: 7. CDR3 bases: TGCGCCAGCAGCCTCAAGACTAGCGGTCGCACAGATACGCAGTATTTT. Residues: CASSLKTSGRTDTQYF.

DNA of the CDR3: TGTGCCTGGAGTGTATGGAGGGGGCTTGGGTATGGCTACACCTTC. Its protein is CAWSVWRGLGYGYTF. The chain employs TRBV30 and TRBJ1-2, with TRBD1 matching 7 bases. The germline V gene encodes CDR1 GTSNPN and CDR2 SVGIG (reference sequence). CDR3 length: 15 residues. Trimming took 0 bases from V and 5 from J; bases not matched to a gene: 9.

The chain recombines TRBV2 with TRBJ1-1; TRBD1 is a possible D gene (5 bases). This CDR3 is 15 amino acids long. Germline CDR1 SNHLY, CDR2 FYNNEI. V lost 1 base, J lost 10 bases, and 19 bases lay in between. CDR3 sequence reads: CASSEERVGQGRAFF. CDR3 nucleotides: TGTGCCAGCAGTGAAGAAAGGGTGGGGCAGGGCAGAGCTTTCTTT.

The V call is TRBV2, the J call TRBJ2-7, with D possibly TRBD2 on 6 matching bases. V lost 6 bases to trimming and J lost 1 base, with 13 bases between them. The germline CDR1 and CDR2 sequences are SNHLY and FYNNEI. This CDR3 region has 14 residues. The CDR3 DNA reads as TGTGCCAGCAGGGTGACTAGTGCATCCTACGAGCAGTACTTC. This encodes CASRVTSASYEQYF.

Only one count was recorded for this clone. The genes are TRBV5-1 and TRBJ1-1, with 7 bases lining up with TRBD1. V lost 0 bases to trimming and J lost 8 bases; unmatched junction nucleotides: 13. The V gene's germline CDR1 is SGHRS and CDR2 YFSETQ. The CDR3 runs to 16 residues. The CDR3 sequence is CASSLGTGPWNLEAFF. CDR3 DNA: TGCGCCAGCAGCTTGGGGACAGGCCCCTGGAACCTCGAAGCTTTCTTT.

The rearrangement uses TRBV5-8 and TRBJ1-6; D may be TRBD1 (5 bases). The CDR3 is 16 amino acids. V was pared by 3 bases and J by 3 bases, with 13 bases between. Per germline, CDR1 SGHTS and CDR2 YDEGEE. CDR3 sequence: CASSSQGEHYNSPLHF. The CDR3 bases are TGTGCCAGCAGCTCCCAGGGAGAGCACTATAATTCACCCCTCCACTTT.

This clone appeared once. The rearrangement joins TRBV28 to TRBJ2-7; 12 bases agree with TRBD2. Germline values: CDR1 MDHEN, CDR2 SYDVKM. The V segment lost 5 bases and the J segment 1 base; nucleotides outside the gene matches: 3. The CDR3 is 15 residues long. As DNA, the CDR3 is TGTGCCAGCAGTGCACTAGCGGGGGGATCCTACGAGCAGTACTTC. Its protein product is CASSALAGGSYEQYF. The entire variable domain, with the rest obtained from reference TRBV28 and TRBJ2-7, is as follows: DVKVTQSSRYLVKRTGEKVFLECVQDMDHENMFWYRQDPGLGLRLIYFSYDVKMKEKGDIPEGYSVSREKKERFSLILESASTNQTSMYLCASSALAGGSYEQYFGPGTRLTVT.

The chain uses TRBV7-9 and TRBJ1-4, with TRBD1 matching 11 bases. Looked up from germline, CDR1 is SEHNR and CDR2 is FQNEAQ (reference sequence). The CDR3 runs 18 residues. With 4 bases clipped from V and 0 bases from J, the junction kept 7 bases outside the gene matches. The CDR3 reads CASSSPGTGGSTNEKLFF. The CDR3 DNA reads TGTGCCAGCAGCTCACCCGGGACAGGGGGTTCAACTAATGAAAAACTGTTTTTT.

This clone was seen a handful of times. The V call is TRBV9, the J call TRBJ1-6, with TRBD1 matching 7 bases. V shed 0 bases and J 9 bases; nucleotides not matched to a gene: 6. The CDR3 loop spans 15 amino acids. Germline lookup yields CDR1 SGDLS and CDR2 YYNGEE. The chain's CDR3 is CASSVATGVGSPLHF. CDR3 nucleotides: TGTGCCAGCAGCGTAGCTACAGGGGTTGGTTCACCCCTCCACTTT.

This chain links TRBV2 with TRBJ1-2, with a weak D call TRBD1 (5 bases). Trimming left V 4 bases short and J 6 bases short, with 18 bases between. Germline V CDR1 and CDR2: SNHLY, FYNNEI. The CDR3 covers 15 residues. The CDR3 DNA reads TGTGCCAGCAGTGGCGGGGTCAGGGTAAGGGATGGCTACACCTTC. Amino acids: CASSGGVRVRDGYTF.

The chain employs TRBV5-4 and TRBJ2-5; a weak D match, TRBD1 (6 bases). Trimming left V 0 bases short and J 1 base short, with 10 bases between. The germline CDR1 and CDR2 sequences are SGHNT and YYREEE (reference sequence). The CDR3 covers 15 residues. CDR3 coding DNA: TGTGCCAGCAGCTTGGCCGGCAGGGGCCAAGAGACCCAGTACTTC. Protein: CASSLAGRGQETQYF.

The gene calls are TRBV7-3 and TRBJ2-5; TRBD1 matches at 7 bases. The trim removed 3 bases at V and 5 bases at J, leaving 9 bases unmatched. From germline, CDR1 is SGHTA and CDR2 FQGTGA. The CDR3 is 15 amino acids. The CDR3 loop reads CASSFLGTDGETQYF. The CDR3 region has the DNA TGTGCCAGCAGCTTTCTGGGGACAGACGGGGAGACCCAGTACTTC.

This chain uses TRBV19 with TRBJ1-1; D is unresolved. Germline CDR1 is LNHDA and CDR2 is SQIVND (reference sequence). This CDR3 is built from 14 residues. V was clipped by 6 bases and J by 0 bases, with 11 bases between them. CDR3 coding DNA: TGTGCCAGTAGGCCTGAAAACATGAACACTGAAGCTTTCTTT. Residues: CASRPENMNTEAFF.

This clone was observed a few times. This rearrangement joins TRBV19 to TRBJ1-6, with D unresolved. V was cut by 9 bases and J by 0 bases, with 9 bases left in between. The germline V gene encodes CDR1 LNHDA and CDR2 SQIVND (reference sequence). The CDR3 covers 14 residues. CDR3: CASSRSSYNSPLHF. In nucleotides, the CDR3 is TGTGCCAGCTCCAGGAGCTCCTATAATTCACCCCTCCACTTT.

The rearrangement joins TRBV12-5 to TRBJ2-5; TRBD2 might be the D (5 bases). This CDR3 has 13 residues. The ends were cut back, 7 bases at V and 0 bases at J, with 9 bases in the middle. The germline CDR1 and CDR2 sequences are LGHNT and FRNRAP. CDR3: CASAAGNQETQYF. CDR3 DNA: TGTGCTAGTGCTGCCGGGAACCAAGAGACCCAGTACTTC.

This clone was seen only a few times. The chain has TRBV13 and TRBJ1-5, with a possible D match to TRBD1 (5 bases). V gave up 3 bases and J gave up 4 bases, with 13 bases separating them. Germline V gives CDR1 PRHDT, CDR2 FYEKMQ (reference sequence). This CDR3 contains 15 residues. For the CDR3, the DNA is TGTGCCAGCAGCTTGTCAGGGATAGGGAATCAGCCCCAGCATTTT. This encodes CASSLSGIGNQPQHF.

This clone was found once. In DNA, the CDR3 is TGTGCCAGCAGACGCACACTCTTGCGGGGGGCGGGGAGAATGAACACTGAAGCTTTCTTT. Protein product: CASRRTLLRGAGRMNTEAFF. The chain has TRBV13 and TRBJ1-1; tentative D call: TRBD1 (6 bases). Germline V gene data show CDR1 as PRHDT and CDR2 as FYEKMQ (reference sequence). Trimming pared 6 bases from V and 0 bases from J, leaving 29 bases between. The CDR3 consists of 20 residues.

This clone was picked up a small number of times. The chain is built from TRBV19 and TRBJ1-1, with a weak D call TRBD1 (5 bases). Trimming pared 5 bases from V and 2 bases from J, leaving 9 bases between. The germline gives CDR1 LNHDA, CDR2 SQIVND (reference sequence). The CDR3 spans 13 residues. For the CDR3, the DNA is TGTGCCAGTAGTGTACAGGTAAACACTGAAGCTTTCTTT. Protein sequence: CASSVQVNTEAFF.

This rearrangement joins TRBV18 to TRBJ2-7; 12 nucleotides agree with TRBD1. Germline assignment: CDR1 KGHSH and CDR2 LQKENI. The ends lost 3 bases at V and 4 bases at J; junction bases unmatched: 4. This CDR3 contains 15 residues. The CDR3 loop is CASSPGGQGAYEQYF. The CDR3, as DNA: TGTGCCAGCTCACCTGGGGGACAGGGGGCATACGAGCAGTACTTC. The whole variable domain, filled in from reference TRBV18 and TRBJ2-7, reads NAGVMQNPRHLVRRRGQEARLRCSPMKGHSHVYWYRQLPEEGLKFMVYLQKENIIDESGMPKERFSAEFPKEGPSILRIQQVVRGDSAAYFCASSPGGQGAYEQYFGPGTRLTVT.